These T cell receptor beta chains were read from a single sample in a study of T cells in Graves' hyperthyroidism and ophthalmopathy. TCRdb re-derived calls from the multiplex PCR reads in MiXCR, one entry per CDR3 protein. The data hold fewer than 650,000 distinct CDR3 sequences, with about 15% observed a single time. The sequenced material came from blood. The source of these receptors is a middle-aged woman with Graves' ophthalmopathy. Each CDR3 is given with its conserved first and last residue. Fields, in order: CDR3 length, clone size, D gene, J gene, V gene, CDR3 DNA, CDR3 protein. A D gene is named only where the DNA matches it firmly. Only some rows state a clone size, as once, few, many or a class for expanded clones.

17,many,TRBD1,TRBJ1-1,TRBV6-2/TRBV6-3,TGTGCCAGCAGTTCACAAACACCGGACAGGGATATATCGGAAGCTTTCTTT,CASSSQTPDRDISEAFF
14,-,TRBD2,TRBJ2-1,TRBV30,TGTGCCTGGAAGGGCGGGAGCCCCTACAATGAGCAGTTCTTC,CAWKGGSPYNEQFF
13,many,-,TRBJ1-1,TRBV19,TGTGCCAGCAATCCCCTCCCGAACACTGAAGCTTTCTTT,CASNPLPNTEAFF
12,many,-,TRBJ2-3,TRBV7-2,TGTGCCAGCAGCTTGCTCACAGATACGCAGTATTTT,CASSLLTDTQYF
15,few,-,TRBJ2-1,TRBV6-1,TGTGCCAGCAGTGATGGAGCAGGGCCTTACAATGAGCAGTTCTTC,CASSDGAGPYNEQFF
17,many,-,TRBJ2-5,TRBV12-3/TRBV12-4,TGTGCCAGCAGTTTAGGAAGGGTATCCAACCCACAAGAGACCCAGTACTTC,CASSLGRVSNPQETQYF
13,many,TRBD1,TRBJ1-1,TRBV6-1,TGTGCCAGCAAGGGACAGGAGGACACTGAAGCTTTCTTT,CASKGQEDTEAFF
13,many,TRBD1,TRBJ1-1,TRBV28,TGTGCCAGCAGTCCCGACAGGGGCACTGAAGCTTTCTTT,CASSPDRGTEAFF
14,many,-,TRBJ2-7,TRBV4-2,TGTGCCAGCAGCCAAGAGAGGACAGATTACGAGCAGTACTTC,CASSQERTDYEQYF
15,-,-,TRBJ2-7,TRBV6-1,TGTGCCAGCAGTGAAGTTCAGGGAAGGTCCTACGAGCAGTACTTC,CASSEVQGRSYEQYF
15,many,-,TRBJ2-5,TRBV5-6,TGTGCCAGCAGCTTGGTAGGGGCTATCCAAGAGACCCAGTACTTC,CASSLVGAIQETQYF
14,many,-,TRBJ2-5,TRBV24-1,TGTGCCACCAGTGACTACCCGGAGGTGGAGACCCAGTACTTC,CATSDYPEVETQYF
13,-,-,TRBJ2-2,TRBV29-1,TGCAGCGTTGTAAGGGTGGGGACCGGGGAGCTGTTTTTT,CSVVRVGTGELFF
15,-,-,TRBJ2-7,TRBV7-8,TGTGCCAGCAGCTTTGAGCGACCATGGCAGTACGAGCAGTACTTC,CASSFERPWQYEQYF
15,many,-,TRBJ2-7,TRBV5-1,TGTGCCAGCAGCTTGGGATTGGAAAGTTTCTACGAGCAGTACTTC,CASSLGLESFYEQYF
15,many,TRBD1,TRBJ2-7,TRBV6-1,TGTGCCAGCAGTGAAGGGACAGGGGGGACCTACGAGCAGTACTTC,CASSEGTGGTYEQYF
15,-,-,TRBJ2-7,TRBV5-5,TGTGCCAGCAGCCCGCATCCCTTAGGGGCCTACGAGCAGTACTTC,CASSPHPLGAYEQYF
14,many,-,TRBJ1-1,TRBV27,TGTGCCAGCAAAGAAAAGGGGATGAACACTGAAGCTTTCTTT,CASKEKGMNTEAFF
15,-,-,TRBJ1-2,TRBV5-1,TGCGCCAGCAGCCTCGGGACTCCGACCCAGTATGGCTACACCTTC,CASSLGTPTQYGYTF
15,-,TRBD1,TRBJ1-5,TRBV28,TGTGCCAGCATGGAGGACAGGGAGACGGGGCAGCCCCAGCAATTT,CASMEDRETGQPQQF